This TCR beta chain was sequenced in a study of vaccination and CD4 T cells after COVID-19. The assay that was used to sequence DNA from cultured CD4+ T cells was the Oncomine TCR Beta short-read assay. TCRdb reprocessed the PCR reads via MiXCR and lists one record per CDR3 protein. The data hold about 13,000 distinct CDR3 sequences, with approximately 63% observed a single time. Remarks on this clonotype: The antigen is undetermined.

The germline V gene encodes CDR1 SGHAT and CDR2 FQDESV (reference sequence). The CDR3 covers 15 residues. Germline trimming cut 1 base from V and 3 bases from J; bases unmatched to any gene: 5. The treatment: roughly 10-day PBMC culture with coronavirus spike peptide pools or control peptides (ViraFEST assay). This sequence joins TRBV11-1 and TRBJ2-7; TRBD2 matches 8 bases. The source material was CD4+ T cells from blood, cultured in vitro. This sequence originates from a human donor who had recovered from COVID-19. This CDR3 is CASSLVGSGNYEQYF. The CDR3 DNA reads TGTGCCAGCAGCTTAGTTGGTAGCGGGAACTACGAGCAGTACTTC.